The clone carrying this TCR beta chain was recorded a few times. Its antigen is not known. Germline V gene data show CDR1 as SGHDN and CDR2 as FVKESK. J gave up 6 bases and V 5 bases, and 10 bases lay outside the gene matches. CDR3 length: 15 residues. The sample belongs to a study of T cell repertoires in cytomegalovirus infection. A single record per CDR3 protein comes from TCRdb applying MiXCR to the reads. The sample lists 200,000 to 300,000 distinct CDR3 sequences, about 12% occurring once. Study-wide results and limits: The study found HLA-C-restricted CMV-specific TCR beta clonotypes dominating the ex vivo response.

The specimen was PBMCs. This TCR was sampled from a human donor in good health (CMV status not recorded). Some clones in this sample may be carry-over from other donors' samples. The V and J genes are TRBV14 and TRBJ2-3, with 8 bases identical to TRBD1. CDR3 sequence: CASSALQGAQDTQYF. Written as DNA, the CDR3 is TGTGCCAGCAGCGCTCTCCAGGGGGCACAGGATACGCAGTATTTT.